This TCR beta chain was captured by sequencing in a study of shared clonotypes between healthy human individuals. About the study: CD4 naive and memory got three plates each, CD8 naive two, CD8 memory one.

General study findings and limits: Clonotype sharing across several donors was observed for 4% to 5.5% of naive CD4 clonotypes. Clonotype sharing among donors likely depends on sequencing depth.

A remark on this clone: Its matching antigen is unknown.

The CDR3 has 14 residues. Per germline, CDR1 WNHNN and CDR2 SYGVQD (reference sequence). Trimming at V came to 0 bases and at J to 7 bases, leaving 0 bases not matched to a gene. Positively selected for CCR7, the CD45RO-negative cells used as naive CD8 cells excluded terminally differentiated effector memory CD45RA+ cells. Profiled with immunoSEQ multiplex PCR; TCRdb holds only in-frame clones, not every one. The table includes approximately 2,200,000 clones, roughly 91% detected once. The sequence derives from a man between 18 and 35 years old in good health. Some clones in this sample may be carry-over from other donors' samples. The sequencing input was naive CD8+ T cells from PBMCs. V gene TRBV10-1 combines with J gene TRBJ2-1; 10 bases are a match to TRBD2. The CDR3, as DNA: TGCGCCAGCAGTGAGTCGACTAGCGGGAATGAGCAGTTCTTC. It translates to CASSESTSGNEQFF.